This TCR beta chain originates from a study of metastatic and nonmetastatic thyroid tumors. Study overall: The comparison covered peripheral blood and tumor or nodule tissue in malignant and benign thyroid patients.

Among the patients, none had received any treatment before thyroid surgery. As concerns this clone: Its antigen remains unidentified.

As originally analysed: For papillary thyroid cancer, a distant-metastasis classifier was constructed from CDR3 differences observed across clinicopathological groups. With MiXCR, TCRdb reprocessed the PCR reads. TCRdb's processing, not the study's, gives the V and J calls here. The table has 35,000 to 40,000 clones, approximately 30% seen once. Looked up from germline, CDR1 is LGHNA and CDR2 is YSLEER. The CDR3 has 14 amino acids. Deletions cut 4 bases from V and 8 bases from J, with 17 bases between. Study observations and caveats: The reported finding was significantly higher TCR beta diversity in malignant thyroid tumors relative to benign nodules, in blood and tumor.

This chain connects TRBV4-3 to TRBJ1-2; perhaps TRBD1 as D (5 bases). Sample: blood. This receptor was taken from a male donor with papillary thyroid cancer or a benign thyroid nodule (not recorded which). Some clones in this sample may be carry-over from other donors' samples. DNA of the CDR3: TGCGCCAGCAGCCCCGCGGGGGGGGTGTTGGGCTACACCTTC. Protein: CASSPAGGVLGYTF.